Listed here are 29 T cell receptor beta chains from one sample, sequenced in a study of T cells in Graves' hyperthyroidism and ophthalmopathy. What was amplified from RNA transcripts were TCR beta CDR3 regions. HTBI primers were the set used in a first-round RT-PCR of the TCR CDR3. TCRdb called the multiplex PCR reads again in MiXCR, with one record for every CDR3 protein. The repertoire holds around 580,000 distinct CDR3 sequences, over 15% seen once, with approximately 18% in the top ten. The sequenced material came from blood. These receptors were obtained from a woman younger than 30 with Graves' hyperthyroidism.

The chain is built from TRBV12-3 or TRBV12-4 and TRBJ1-5; perhaps TRBD1 as D (5 bases). V shed 7 bases and J shed 6 bases, with 16 bases lying between them. The CDR3 has 14 amino acids. CDR3 amino acids: CASTSGGGSQPQHF. The CDR3 bases are TGTGCCAGCACCTCCGGGGGGGGGAGTCAGCCCCAGCATTTT.

This clonotype was seen ten or more times. The chain combines TRBV7-9 with TRBJ2-7; D is uncertain. The V gene's germline CDR1 is SEHNR and CDR2 FQNEAQ (reference sequence). The CDR3 has 11 residues. Trimming removed 5 bases from V and 7 bases from J, with 9 bases in between. CDR3 loop: CASSPKSEQYF. Written as DNA, the CDR3 is TGTGCCAGCAGCCCGAAGTCAGAGCAGTACTTC.

This clonotype was seen repeatedly, ten times or more. The chain couples TRBV7-8 to TRBJ2-1, with D maybe TRBD2 (5 bases). CDR3 length: 14 amino acids. V was clipped by 10 bases and J by 3 bases, with 16 bases between them. CDR1 SGHVS and CDR2 FQNEAQ come from the germline V gene. The CDR3 here is CATKEGSSYNEQFF. Here the CDR3 DNA reads TGTGCCACCAAAGAGGGTAGCAGCTACAATGAGCAGTTCTTC.

This clonotype showed up many times. The chain links TRBV11-2 to TRBJ2-7; D gene uncertain. Trimming cost V 4 bases and J 0 bases, with 10 bases left between them. The CDR3 is made up of 14 amino acids. From germline, CDR1 is SGHAT and CDR2 FQNNGV. The CDR3 DNA sequence: TGTGCCAGCAGCTACGACACGAGCTCCTACGAGCAGTACTTC. Translation gives CASSYDTSSYEQYF. The entire variable domain, with the rest obtained from reference TRBV11-2 and TRBJ2-7, is as follows: EAGVAQSPRYKIIEKRQSVAFWCNPISGHATLYWYQQILGQGPKLLIQFQNNGVVDDSQLPKDRFSAERLKGVDSTLKIQPAKLEDSAVYLCASSYDTSSYEQYFGPGTRLTVT.

In its sample, this clonotype was seen a few times. The rearrangement links TRBV4-1 to TRBJ2-1; 8 bases agree with TRBD1. V lost 3 bases and J lost 12; bases outside the gene matches: 7. The CDR3 is 13 residues long. Germline CDR1 reads MGHRA; CDR2 reads YSYEKL. This chain's CDR3 is CASSQPTGTGQFF. CDR3 bases: TGCGCCAGCAGCCAGCCTACCGGGACAGGGCAGTTCTTC.

This clonotype was recorded at least ten times. The rearrangement uses TRBV12-3 or TRBV12-4 and TRBJ2-6; a weak D match, TRBD1 (7 bases). V was shortened by 3 bases and J by 2 bases, with 20 bases between the two germline ends. The CDR3 loop spans 19 amino acids. The CDR3 nucleotides are TGTGCCAGCAGTTTCCTTGGGGACAGCGGGTCTACTGGGGCCAACGTCCTGACTTTC. Amino acids: CASSFLGDSGSTGANVLTF.

There are many counts of this clonotype. The chain combines TRBV3-1 with TRBJ2-1; unclear D gene. CDR1 and CDR2 from the germline V gene are LGHDT and YNNKEL (reference sequence). The CDR3 sequence is 14 residues long. Trimming stripped 1 base from V and 6 bases from J, with 10 bases between. CDR3: CASSQGNMANEQFF. CDR3 sequence (DNA): TGTGCCAGCAGCCAAGGGAATATGGCCAATGAGCAGTTCTTC.

This clonotype was detected many times. One end of the junction varies from germline; a read error may be responsible. J is TRBJ2-7 and V is TRBV20-1, with 10 bases identical to TRBD2. The CDR3 runs 14 residues. CDR1 and CDR2 from the germline V gene are DFQATT and SNEGSKA (reference sequence). The CDR3 nucleotides are TGCAGTGCTGGAGAAGCGGGGGGGCCCTACGAGCAGTACTTC. Its translation: CSAGEAGGPYEQYF.

This clonotype was picked up many times. The chain recombines TRBV2 with TRBJ2-7; 16 bases match TRBD2. The length of the CDR3 is 15 residues. Trimming took 10 bases from V and 7 from J; bases not matched to a gene: 10. CDR1 and CDR2 (germline): SNHLY, FYNNEI. The CDR3 spells CANSGGLAGGPEQYF. In DNA, the CDR3 is TGTGCCAACTCCGGGGGACTAGCGGGGGGGCCGGAGCAGTACTTC. The full variable domain, with the rest looked up from reference TRBV2 and TRBJ2-7, is EPEVTQTPSHQVTQMGQEVILRCVPISNHLYFYWYRQILGQKVEFLVSFYNNEISEKSEIFDDQFSVERPDGSNFTLKIRSTKLEDSAMYFCANSGGLAGGPEQYFGPGTRLTVT.

The rearrangement links TRBV5-1 to TRBJ2-1, with 12 bases aligning to TRBD2. J was trimmed by 7 bases and V by 6 bases; bases with no gene match: 8. Germline V lookup: CDR1 SGHRS, CDR2 YFSETQ. The CDR3 is made up of 15 amino acids. CDR3 loop: CASTNLAGGGNEQFF. The CDR3 DNA sequence: TGCGCCAGCACCAATCTAGCGGGAGGGGGGAATGAGCAGTTCTTC.

This clonotype has just a few counts. V is TRBV4-3 and J is TRBJ2-1; D unclear. V lost 0 bases and J 2 bases, leaving 14 bases between the germline ends. This CDR3 spans 17 amino acids. CDR1 and CDR2 (germline): LGHNA, YSLEER. DNA of the CDR3: TGCGCCAGCAGCCAAGACCCCCCAGGATCAACCTACAATGAGCAGTTCTTC. The encoded protein is CASSQDPPGSTYNEQFF.

Worth noting for this clonotype: A read error is possible here, since a much larger clone lies one base away. V gene TRBV11-2 combines with J gene TRBJ2-1, with D possibly TRBD1 on 6 matching bases. TRBJ2-7 matches the DNA end more closely, so the J call is doubtful. CDR1 SGHAT and CDR2 FQNNGV come from the germline V gene. CDR3 length: 16 residues. The CDR3 reads CASSPRRANWDNEQYF. For the CDR3, the DNA is TGTGCCAGCAGCCCACGCAGGGCCAACTGGGACAATGAGCAGTACTTC.

The chain employs TRBV24-1 and TRBJ1-2; D unresolved. Trimming cost V 5 bases and J 0 bases, with 6 bases left between them. This CDR3 is built from 13 residues. CDR1 is KGHDR and CDR2 is SFDVKD in the germline V gene. The CDR3 DNA reads as TGTGCCACCAGTGGATATGCTAACTATGGCTACACCTTC. It is translated as CATSGYANYGYTF.

About this clonotype: With a much larger clone just one base away, this may be a read error. The gene calls are TRBV11-2 and TRBJ2-2, with 7 nucleotides matching TRBD2. Germline V gives CDR1 SGHAT, CDR2 FQNNGV. CDR3 length equals 15 residues. CDR3: CASSLGLASTGEPFF. In DNA form, the CDR3 reads TGTGCCAGCAGCTTAGGACTAGCATCCACCGGGGAGCCGTTTTTT.

In this sample, this clonotype turned up many times. This chain uses TRBV7-9 with TRBJ2-7; weak D call: TRBD2 (6 bases). Per the germline V gene, CDR1 is SEHNR and CDR2 is FQNEAQ (reference sequence). CDR3 length equals 14 residues. V dropped 0 bases and J dropped 2 bases, with 8 bases sitting between them. CDR3 protein: CASSLAGRAYEQYF. The CDR3 DNA sequence: TGTGCCAGCAGCTTAGCCGGGAGAGCCTACGAGCAGTACTTC.

J is TRBJ1-6 and V is TRBV3-1; D uncertain. The germline V and J ends were trimmed by 1 base and 4 bases, with 8 bases remaining between them. Looked up from germline, CDR1 is LGHDT and CDR2 is YNNKEL (reference sequence). The CDR3 has 15 residues. The CDR3 DNA follows: TGTGCCAGCAGCCAAGGACGGGGTTATAATTCACCCCTCCACTTT. It translates to CASSQGRGYNSPLHF.

In its sample, this clonotype was seen many times. The chain recombines TRBV30 with TRBJ2-2, with 8 nucleotides matching TRBD1. Germline V lookup: CDR1 GTSNPN, CDR2 SVGIG (reference sequence). The length of the CDR3 is 13 residues. The ends lost 6 bases at V and 5 bases at J; junction bases unmatched: 5. The CDR3 region is CACGGQGTGELFF. CDR3 DNA: TGTGCCTGTGGAGGACAGGGTACCGGGGAGCTGTTTTTT.

In this sample, this clonotype turned up a few times. The gene calls are TRBV9 and TRBJ2-1; D remains ambiguous. CDR1 is SGDLS, CDR2 YYNGEE, per germline. There are 13 residues in the CDR3. Trimming shortened V by 2 bases and J by 7 bases, and 10 bases separated the two germline ends. The CDR3 region is CASSVRPGNEQFF. The CDR3 DNA sequence: TGTGCCAGCAGCGTGAGGCCCGGGAATGAGCAGTTCTTC. Full variable domain (outside the CDR3, taken from reference TRBV9 and TRBJ2-1): DSGVTQTPKHLITATGQRVTLRCSPRSGDLSVYWYQQSLDQGLQFLIQYYNGEERAKGNILERFSAQQFPDLHSELNLSSLELGDSALYFCASSVRPGNEQFFGPGTRLTVL.

V gene TRBV10-2 combines with J gene TRBJ2-3; TRBD1 matches at 8 bases. Trimming took 3 bases from V and 2 from J; bases not matched to a gene: 4. The CDR3 is 15 residues long. Looked up from germline, CDR1 is WSHSY and CDR2 is SAAADI. CDR3 nucleotide sequence: TGCGCCAGCAGTGATTGGACAGGGCCCACAGATACGCAGTATTTT. Translation: CASSDWTGPTDTQYF.

The chain employs TRBV12-3 or TRBV12-4 and TRBJ2-1; TRBD2 aligns across 7 bases. The CDR3 contains 15 residues. V shed 7 bases and J 4 bases; nucleotides not matched to a gene: 10. Here the CDR3 DNA reads TGTGCCAGCACTGTAGAGTCTAGCGGATACAATGAGCAGTTCTTC. It translates to CASTVESSGYNEQFF.

This clonotype was seen a handful of times. V is TRBV7-9 and J is TRBJ1-2, with 10 bases identical to TRBD1. Germline CDR1 and CDR2: SEHNR and FQNEAQ (reference sequence). V shed 0 bases and J 5 bases; nucleotides not matched to a gene: 6. The CDR3 contains 16 residues. The CDR3 here is CASSLADRDRGYGYTF. CDR3 coding DNA: TGTGCCAGCAGCTTAGCCGACCGGGACAGGGGATATGGCTACACCTTC.

The chain links TRBV18 to TRBJ2-7, with D perhaps being TRBD1 or TRBD2 (5 bases each). Germline V gene lookup returns CDR1 KGHSH and CDR2 LQKENI. Deletions cut 2 bases from V and 0 bases from J, with 11 bases between. The CDR3 consists of 15 residues. CDR3 amino acids: CASSPGGPPSYEQYF. CDR3 bases: TGTGCCAGCTCACCAGGGGGACCCCCCTCCTACGAGCAGTACTTC.

This clonotype was observed many times. This sequence joins TRBV6-6 and TRBJ2-1; weak D call: TRBD1 (5 bases). Germline CDR1 MNHNY, CDR2 SVGAGI (reference sequence). CDR3 length: 15 residues. V was clipped by 2 bases and J by 1 base, with 9 bases between them. The CDR3 coding sequence is TGTGCCAGCAGTTACAGTGACAGTTCCTACAATGAGCAGTTCTTC. Protein: CASSYSDSSYNEQFF.

This chain uses TRBV7-2 with TRBJ2-3; D gene ambiguous. This CDR3 comprises 14 residues. Trimming pared 2 bases from V and 2 bases from J, leaving 8 bases between. Germline CDR1 reads SGHTA; CDR2 reads FQGNSA. The CDR3 DNA sequence: TGTGCCAGCAGCTTAAAGGCGGACACAGATACGCAGTATTTT. Translation gives CASSLKADTDTQYF.

The rearrangement links TRBV5-6 to TRBJ1-1, with unresolved D. Trimming took 0 bases from V and 9 from J, leaving 9 bases between them. The CDR3 consists of 12 residues. Germline CDR1 reads SGHDT; CDR2 reads YYEEEE. Here the CDR3 reads CASSLAGGQAFF. CDR3 sequence (DNA): TGTGCCAGCAGCTTGGCTGGTGGGCAAGCTTTCTTT.

This clonotype was counted a few times. The V call is TRBV10-1, the J call TRBJ1-1; D perhaps matches TRBD1 (6 bases). CDR1 is WNHNN, CDR2 SYGVQD, per germline (reference sequence). The V gene lost 8 bases and the J gene lost 5 bases, with 15 bases spanning the gap. This CDR3 has 13 amino acids. The CDR3 DNA sequence: TGCGCCAGCTCCCGGAAGGGGGGGACTGAAGCTTTCTTT. The encoded protein is CASSRKGGTEAFF.

This clonotype showed up many times. This chain joins TRBV20-1 and TRBJ2-3; D possibly uses TRBD1 or TRBD2 (5 bases each). Trimming pared 6 bases from V and 6 bases from J, leaving 16 bases between. The CDR3 runs to 13 residues. Germline lookup yields CDR1 DFQATT and CDR2 SNEGSKA (reference sequence). The CDR3 DNA reads as TGCAGTGCCCGGGACCCGCGTATGGATACGCAGTATTTT. Amino acid sequence: CSARDPRMDTQYF.

The chain is built from TRBV12-3 or TRBV12-4 and TRBJ2-7; 10 positions agree with TRBD1. Trimming cost V 3 bases and J 4 bases; bases outside gene matches: 9. There are 16 residues in the CDR3. The CDR3, as DNA: TGTGCCAGCAGTTTCCCCGTGACAGGGGGCAAATACGAGCAGTACTTC. Protein: CASSFPVTGGKYEQYF.

This clonotype was seen more than once but under ten times. The chain has TRBV6-1 and TRBJ1-1; D perhaps matches TRBD1 (6 bases). CDR3 length: 13 residues. CDR1 is MNHNS, CDR2 SASEGT, per germline. Between the trimmed V and J ends, which lost 8 bases and 10 bases, there was a span of 20 bases. CDR3 sequence (DNA): TGTGCCAGCGTCTCCCCCGGGGGGGGGCGAGCTTTCTTT. It codes for CASVSPGGGRAFF.